This T cell receptor beta chain originates from a study of blood T cell repertoires in COVID-19. Assay: immunoSEQ multiplex PCR; the TCRdb copy retains only in-frame clones and omits some. The table shows some 350,000 clones, with more than 70% occurring only once. Sequencing was carried out using peripheral blood. The TCR originated in a woman in her twenties or thirties with COVID-19, enrolled during active disease.

The chain's CDR3 is CASSFQTGNTIYF. CDR3 nucleotides: TGCGCCAGCAGCTTTCAAACTGGAAACACCATATATTTT. The gene calls are TRBV5-1 and TRBJ1-3, with no clear D. The CDR3 is 13 residues long. V lost 2 bases and J lost 2, with 5 bases in between. Germline loops: CDR1 SGHRS, CDR2 YFSETQ.